One and the same sample provided the 10 T cell receptor beta chains below, sequenced in a study of beta chain features in type 1 diabetes. The sequenced template was cDNA made from the entire isolated RNA. Sequencing was performed with immunoSEQ multiplex PCR; in TCRdb, only in-frame clones are kept and a portion is missing. The sample shows 860,000 or so clones, about a sixth of them seen only once. Sequencing was performed on naive CD4+ T cells from blood. The receptors come from a woman between 18 and 30 years old in good health.

This clone appeared a few times. The chain links TRBV2 to TRBJ1-5, with D perhaps TRBD1 (6 bases). Germline CDR1 reads SNHLY; CDR2 reads FYNNEI. CDR3 length equals 13 residues. V lost 6 bases and J lost 4, with 10 bases in between. The CDR3 DNA reads as TGTGCCAGCAGGGAACAGGGTAATCAGCCCCAGCATTTT. Translation: CASREQGNQPQHF.

The sample holds a few counts of this clone. Other DNA sequences from this sample encode an identical CDR3 as well. The chain recombines TRBV18 with TRBJ2-1; no firm D call. CDR3 length: 13 amino acids. V was shortened by 0 bases and J by 7 bases, with 7 bases between the two germline ends. Germline CDR1 and CDR2: KGHSH and LQKENI. This CDR3 is CASSPPGSNEQFF. For the CDR3, the DNA is TGTGCCAGCTCACCACCCGGGTCGAATGAGCAGTTCTTC. Full variable domain (rest looked up from reference TRBV18 and TRBJ2-1): NAGVMQNPRHLVRRRGQEARLRCSPMKGHSHVYWYRQLPEEGLKFMVYLQKENIIDESGMPKERFSAEFPKEGPSILRIQQVVRGDSAAYFCASSPPGSNEQFFGPGTRLTVL.

There are a few counts of this clone. This sequence joins TRBV10-3 and TRBJ2-2; no reliable D call. The germline V and J ends were trimmed by 4 bases and 4 bases, with 10 bases remaining between them. Germline CDR1 and CDR2: ENHRY and SYGVKD. The CDR3 length is 14 residues. DNA for the CDR3: TGTGCCATCAGTGCGTTCACGGGCACCGGGGAGCTGTTTTTT. The encoded protein is CAISAFTGTGELFF.

This chain links TRBV6-1 with TRBJ2-7, with 10 bases identical to TRBD2. Trimming at V came to 5 bases and at J to 2 bases, leaving 6 bases not matched to a gene. Germline V lookup: CDR1 MNHNS, CDR2 SASEGT. This CDR3 has 15 residues. CDR3 nucleotide sequence: TGTGCCAGCAGTAGTCCGGGACTAGCGACCTACGAGCAGTACTTC. Translation gives CASSSPGLATYEQYF.

The chain combines TRBV27 with TRBJ2-1, with 11 bases lining up with TRBD2. J was trimmed by 4 bases and V by 4 bases; bases with no gene match: 9. The CDR3 runs 17 residues. Germline V gene sequence: CDR1 MNHEY, CDR2 SMNVEV (reference sequence). The CDR3 loop is CASSWGLAGGQYNEQFF. The CDR3, as DNA: TGTGCCAGCAGTTGGGGGCTAGCGGGAGGACAATACAATGAGCAGTTCTTC.

The rearrangement links TRBV28 to TRBJ1-3; tentatively, D is TRBD1 (5 bases). Per the germline V gene, CDR1 is MDHEN and CDR2 is SYDVKM. CDR3 size: 17 residues. V lost 3 bases and J lost 1, with 16 bases in between. The CDR3: CASSLTGGDRSGNTIYF. The CDR3 region has the DNA TGTGCCAGCAGTTTGACTGGAGGGGACCGTTCTGGAAACACCATATATTTT.

This clone has just a few counts. This chain links TRBV5-1 with TRBJ2-5; tentatively, D is TRBD2 (5 bases). CDR3 length: 19 amino acids. V lost 3 bases, J lost 5 bases, and 29 bases lay in between. In germline, CDR1 is SGHRS, CDR2 YFSETQ. The chain's CDR3 is CASSSSFLGGRSYTETQYF. The CDR3 DNA reads TGCGCCAGCAGCTCTAGCTTCCTCGGAGGCCGGTCGTATACGGAGACCCAGTACTTC.

The rearrangement joins TRBV4-2 to TRBJ2-1; 8 positions agree with TRBD2. With V trimmed by 0 bases and J by 3 bases, 4 bases remained unmatched. Germline V gene sequence: CDR1 LGHNA, CDR2 YNFKEQ. This CDR3 region has 16 residues. DNA of the CDR3: TGTGCCAGCAGCCAAGACGGGACTAGAATCTACAATGAGCAGTTCTTC. This gives the protein CASSQDGTRIYNEQFF.

The CDR3, as DNA: TGTGCCAGCAGCCGATCGTACAACGAGCAGTACTTC. This translates into CASSRSYNEQYF. The J gene is TRBJ2-5, the V gene TRBV4-2; D ambiguous. Judging by the DNA end, TRBJ2-7 fits better; the J call may be wrong. Germline V CDR1 and CDR2: LGHNA, YNFKEQ. The CDR3 sequence is 12 residues long.

Many counts were recorded for this clone. V usage is TRBV10-3 and J usage is TRBJ2-6, with D hard to call. This CDR3 has 12 residues. CDR1 and CDR2 from the germline V gene are ENHRY and SYGVKD. V lost 10 bases and J 1 base, leaving 5 bases between the germline ends. The CDR3 here is CATKSGANVLTF. The CDR3 nucleotides are TGTGCCACGAAGTCTGGGGCCAACGTCCTGACTTTC.